This TCR beta chain stems from a study of blood T cell repertoires in COVID-19. The wider study: Donors in the United States, Italy and Spain gave samples during acute or convalescent COVID-19.

The CDR3 contains 15 residues. CDR1 and CDR2 (germline): GTSNPN, SVGIG (reference sequence). The ends lost 5 bases at V and 0 bases at J; junction bases unmatched: 5. The repertoire was sequenced with immunoSEQ multiplex PCR; TCRdb's copy has only in-frame clones and lacks some. The sample carries approximately 240,000 clones, just under 85% recorded once. Cohort placement rested on clinical history that participants reported themselves. The J gene is TRBJ2-3, the V gene TRBV30; 10 bases are shared with TRBD2. The material sequenced was PBMCs or T cells enriched from blood (not recorded which). This clonotype was sampled from a middle-aged woman with acute COVID-19. CDR3 in DNA: TGTGCCTGGTCTAGCGGGGGAAGAAGCACAGATACGCAGTATTTT. Encoded protein: CAWSSGGRSTDTQYF.